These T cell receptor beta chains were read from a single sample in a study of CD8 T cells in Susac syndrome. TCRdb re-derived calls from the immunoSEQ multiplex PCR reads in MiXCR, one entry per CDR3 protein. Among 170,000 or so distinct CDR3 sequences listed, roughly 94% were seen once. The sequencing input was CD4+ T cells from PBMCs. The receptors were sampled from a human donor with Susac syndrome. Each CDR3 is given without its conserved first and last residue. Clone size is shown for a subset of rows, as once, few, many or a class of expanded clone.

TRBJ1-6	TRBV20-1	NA	SARVRALDNSPLH
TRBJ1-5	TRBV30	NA	AWSGGNQPQH
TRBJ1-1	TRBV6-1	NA	ATFLSYKNTEAF
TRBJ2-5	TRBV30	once	AWRLTSAVGTQY
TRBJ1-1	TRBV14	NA	ASSQDLLSGTEAF
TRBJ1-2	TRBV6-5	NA	ASSYGTSGGGYT
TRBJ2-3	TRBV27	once	ASSTYIGPGGDTQY
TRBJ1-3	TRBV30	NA	ACQEGINTIY
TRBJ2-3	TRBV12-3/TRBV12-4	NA	ASSGTLGADTQY
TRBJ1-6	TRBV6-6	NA	ASSFQGTSPLH
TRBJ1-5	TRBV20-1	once	SAAGDGNQPQH
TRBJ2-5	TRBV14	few	ASSPRTQETQY
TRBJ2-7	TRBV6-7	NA	ASSHRDTQTYEQY
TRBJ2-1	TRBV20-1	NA	SARGGSSYNEQF
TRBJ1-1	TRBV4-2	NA	ASGSTRGNTEAF
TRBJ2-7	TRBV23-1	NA	ASSQFRTSGFLGEQY
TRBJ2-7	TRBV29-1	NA	SVEWGGGVHEQY
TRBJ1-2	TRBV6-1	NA	ASTYTGRGYT
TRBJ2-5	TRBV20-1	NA	SARTTDSLGETQY
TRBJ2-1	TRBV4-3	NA	ASSYGTSGVNEQF
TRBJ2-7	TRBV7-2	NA	ASSLSGGSYEQY
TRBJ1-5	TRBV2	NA	ASRVGEYQPQH
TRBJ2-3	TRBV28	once	ASSPRQASTDTQY
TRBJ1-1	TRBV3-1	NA	ASSQLRESTEAF
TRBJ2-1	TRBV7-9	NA	ASSLVFRDYEQF
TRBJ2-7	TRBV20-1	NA	SANSGRPYEQY
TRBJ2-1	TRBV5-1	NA	ASSFQDLYNEQF
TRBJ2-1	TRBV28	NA	ASTLDPSGYGEQF
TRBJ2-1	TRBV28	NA	ASSFASGTGSYNEQF
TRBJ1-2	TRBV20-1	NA	SARDQDRVSWYT
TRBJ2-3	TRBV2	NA	ASSRLAGGRTDTQY
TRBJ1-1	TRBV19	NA	ASRTSSTGGRYRNTEAF
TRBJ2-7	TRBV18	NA	ASSPVGTRGEQY
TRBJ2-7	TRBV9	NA	ASSVEGESYEQY
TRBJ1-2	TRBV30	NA	AWSVSLGETNYGYT
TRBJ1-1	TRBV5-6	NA	ASSFLPRGTEAF
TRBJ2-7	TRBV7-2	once	ASSFVGQNEQY
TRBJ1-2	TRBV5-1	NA	ASSYPRGSFSGYT
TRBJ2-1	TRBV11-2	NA	ASRLAGGFVEQF
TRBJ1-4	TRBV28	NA	ASSFLTLGNEKLF
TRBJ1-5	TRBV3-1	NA	ASSQEIGPQH
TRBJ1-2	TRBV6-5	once	ASRVNRAAGYT
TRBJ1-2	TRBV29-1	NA	SFRPRDGEYGYT
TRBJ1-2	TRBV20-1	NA	SAPRGYT
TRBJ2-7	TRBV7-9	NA	ASTRTASYEQY
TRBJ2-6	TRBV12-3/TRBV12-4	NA	ASSPTQVGANVLT
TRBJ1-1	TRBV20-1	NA	SAWMTPMTEAF
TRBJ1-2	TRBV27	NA	ASSFAGQGPYGYT
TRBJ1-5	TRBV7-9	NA	ASSWDGDVNQPQH
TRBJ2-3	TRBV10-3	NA	AISTSGSTDTQY
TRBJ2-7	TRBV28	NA	ASSDRDTYEQY
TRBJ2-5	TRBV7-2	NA	ASSPAGIQETQY
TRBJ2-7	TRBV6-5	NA	ASSYAEEQY